This T cell receptor beta chain is from a study of T-cell reconstitution after alpha-beta-depleted transplantation in children. Researchers prepared the TCRbeta library using unique molecular identifiers, the study reports. Each CDR3 protein is one row after TCRdb ran MiXCR on the PCR reads. The table has 700,000 to 950,000 distinct CDR3 sequences, around 17% seen once. Deletions cut 2 bases from V and 6 bases from J, with 9 bases between. The germline gives CDR1 SGHRS, CDR2 YFSETQ. This CDR3 spans 13 amino acids. Regarding the study as a whole: From surviving recipient T cells and thymic progenitors came the high day-60 TCRbeta diversity observed in some patients. Expanded clones from the graft, numbering several hundred, reportedly supplied alpha-beta T cells about two months after transplant.

This clonotype was picked up a small number of times. The antigen remains unidentified. This receptor was taken from a male patient aged 10-17 years who had a stem cell transplant for acute lymphoblastic leukemia, so the T cells may come from the graft donor. The input for sequencing was PBMCs, mostly from graft donor cells, taken 360 days after TCRalphabeta/CD19-depleted stem cell transplant. This chain links TRBV5-1 with TRBJ2-1, with D perhaps TRBD1 (5 bases). DNA of the CDR3: TGCGCCAGCAGCTTACATGGGGCCAATGAGCAGTTCTTC. This sequence encodes CASSLHGANEQFF.